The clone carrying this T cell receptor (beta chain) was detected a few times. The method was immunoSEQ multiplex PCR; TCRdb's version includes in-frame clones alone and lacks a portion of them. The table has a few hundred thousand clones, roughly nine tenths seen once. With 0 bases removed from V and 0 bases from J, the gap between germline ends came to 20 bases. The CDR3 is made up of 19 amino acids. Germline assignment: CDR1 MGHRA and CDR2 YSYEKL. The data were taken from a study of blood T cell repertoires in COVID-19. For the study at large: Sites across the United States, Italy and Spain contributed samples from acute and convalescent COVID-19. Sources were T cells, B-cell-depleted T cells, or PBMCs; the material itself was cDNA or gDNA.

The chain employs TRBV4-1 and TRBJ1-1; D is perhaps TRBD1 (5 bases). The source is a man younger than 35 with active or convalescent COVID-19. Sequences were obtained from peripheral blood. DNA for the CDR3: TGCGCCAGCAGCCAAGACCGGTCGGGCAGGGACTACCTGAACACTGAAGCTTTCTTT. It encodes CASSQDRSGRDYLNTEAFF.